These 18 T cell receptor beta chains were all obtained from the same sample, sequenced in a study of shared clonotypes between healthy human individuals. Repertoires were generated with immunoSEQ multiplex PCR, while TCRdb's copy carries only in-frame clones and drops some. Among about 2.1 million clones listed, roughly 95% were seen once. CD45RO negativity and positive selection for CCR7 defined naive CD8 cells, a population that excluded terminally differentiated effector memory CD45RA+ cells. The sample comprised naive CD8+ T cells from PBMCs. The receptors were gathered from a man between 18 and 29 years old in good health. Some clones in this sample may be carry-over from other donors' samples.

Points on this clone: Relative to the germline gene, one junction end is altered; a read error may explain this. The V gene is TRBV2, the J gene TRBJ1-2; no firm D call. This CDR3 comprises 15 residues. Germline-derived CDR1 and CDR2 are SNHLY and FYNNEI. The CDR3 sequence is CASSEDGSQYYGYTF. As DNA, the CDR3 is TGTGCCAGCAGCGAAGACGGGAGTCAGTACTATGGCTACACCTTC.

This clone was seen just once. This chain uses TRBV15 with TRBJ2-2, with D possibly being TRBD1 (6 bases). This CDR3 spans 14 amino acids. From germline, CDR1 is LNHNV and CDR2 YYDKDF (reference sequence). Trimming cost V 6 bases and J 2 bases, with 10 bases left between them. CDR3 loop: CATSEDRNTGELFF. CDR3 DNA: TGTGCCACCAGTGAGGACAGAAACACCGGGGAGCTGTTTTTT.

The genes are TRBV6-5 and TRBJ2-2; the match to TRBD1 covers 7 bases. Germline V gene lookup returns CDR1 MNHEY and CDR2 SVGAGI. CDR3 size: 15 residues. V shed 0 bases, J shed 4 bases, and the junction held 2 bases outside the gene matches. CDR3 nucleotides: TGTGCCAGCAGTTACTCGACAGGGTTCACCGGGGAGCTGTTTTTT. The encoded protein is CASSYSTGFTGELFF.

The CDR3 here is CASSDSVAGGTSYGYTF. CDR3 bases: TGTGCCAGCAGTGATAGTGTAGCTGGTGGGACCTCCTATGGCTACACCTTC. This sequence joins TRBV6-1 and TRBJ1-2; possibly TRBD1 for D (5 bases). CDR3 length: 17 residues. The ends were cut back, 3 bases at V and 4 bases at J, with 21 bases in the middle. Germline CDR1 and CDR2: MNHNS and SASEGT.

The V gene is TRBV29-1, the J gene TRBJ2-2; 7 bases fit TRBD2. The CDR3 runs to 16 residues. J gave up 5 bases and V 0 bases, and 9 bases lay outside the gene matches. Per the germline V gene, CDR1 is SQVTM and CDR2 is ANQGSEA. The CDR3 DNA follows: TGCAGCGTTGAAGAAAGCGAGCGGGAAGGGACCGGGGAGCTGTTTTTT. It codes for CSVEESEREGTGELFF.

The chain uses TRBV5-5 and TRBJ2-7, with TRBD1 matching over 11 bases. After removal of 4 bases from V and 5 bases from J, the junction contained 2 bases not matched to a gene. This CDR3 has 13 amino acids. CDR1 and CDR2 (germline): SGHKS, YYEKEE (reference sequence). The CDR3 DNA reads as TGTGCCAGCAGCCCGGGACAGGGGGACGAGCAGTACTTC. This translates into CASSPGQGDEQYF.

The chain has TRBV7-9 and TRBJ2-1, with 10 bases that match TRBD2. CDR1 is SEHNR, CDR2 FQNEAQ, per germline (reference sequence). The ends lost 5 bases at V and 7 bases at J; junction bases unmatched: 11. The CDR3 is 16 residues long. The CDR3 region is CASSPRSAGGWNEQFF. The CDR3 DNA is TGTGCCAGCAGCCCCCGTTCAGCGGGAGGGTGGAATGAGCAGTTCTTC.

V gene TRBV10-3 combines with J gene TRBJ2-1; 9 nucleotides align to TRBD2. Germline values: CDR1 ENHRY, CDR2 SYGVKD. This CDR3 is 15 amino acids long. V shed 7 bases and J 6 bases; nucleotides not matched to a gene: 10. The CDR3: CAITTAGGIGNEQFF. Written as DNA, the CDR3 is TGTGCCATCACCACAGCGGGAGGAATAGGCAATGAGCAGTTCTTC.

The CDR3 DNA sequence: TGTGCCAGCAGTTTAGGGAGGCATGCCGGACAGGGGGTCTTCGAGCAGTACTTC. This encodes CASSLGRHAGQGVFEQYF. The chain employs TRBV27 and TRBJ2-7, with 10 bases fitting TRBD1. In germline, CDR1 is MNHEY, CDR2 SMNVEV (reference sequence). Unmatched junction bases numbered 16, after V lost 2 bases and J lost 6 bases. CDR3 length: 18 amino acids.

CDR3 bases: TGTGCCAGCAGCCATACCGGGGCCCTCTACGAGCAGTACTTC. Translating it yields CASSHTGALYEQYF. The rearrangement joins TRBV7-2 to TRBJ2-7; D may correspond to TRBD1 or TRBD2 (5 bases each). The ends were cut back, 5 bases at V and 3 bases at J, with 14 bases in the middle. This CDR3 spans 14 amino acids. Germline-derived CDR1 and CDR2 are SGHTA and FQGNSA.

CDR3 in DNA: TGTGCCAGCAGGACTAGCGGGAGTAGGGGCAATGAGCAGTTCTTC. Protein product: CASRTSGSRGNEQFF. The rearrangement joins TRBV27 to TRBJ2-1, with 12 bases identical to TRBD2. The germline CDR1 and CDR2 sequences are MNHEY and SMNVEV (reference sequence). This CDR3 spans 15 amino acids. J was trimmed by 6 bases and V by 6 bases; bases with no gene match: 6.

The gene calls are TRBV27 and TRBJ2-2; TRBD1 agrees at 8 bases. The CDR3 loop spans 16 amino acids. The trim removed 4 bases at V and 5 bases at J, leaving 9 bases unmatched. The germline CDR1 and CDR2 sequences are MNHEY and SMNVEV (reference sequence). The CDR3 region is CASSWGTGGRTGELFF. CDR3 bases: TGTGCCAGCAGTTGGGGGACAGGTGGTCGTACCGGGGAGCTGTTTTTT.

Concerning this clone itself: The sample holds other DNA sequences that translate to the same CDR3. The V gene is TRBV27, the J gene TRBJ1-1; no reliable D call. Germline assignment: CDR1 MNHEY and CDR2 SMNVEV (reference sequence). CDR3 length: 13 amino acids. Trimming pared 2 bases from V and 1 base from J, leaving 5 bases between. The CDR3 spells CASSLDGNTEAFF. The CDR3 region has the DNA TGTGCCAGCAGTTTAGACGGGAACACTGAAGCTTTCTTT.

The V call is TRBV28, the J call TRBJ2-1; 11 positions match TRBD2. This CDR3 has 18 amino acids. In germline, CDR1 is MDHEN, CDR2 SYDVKM. With 0 bases clipped from V and 2 bases from J, the junction kept 6 bases outside the gene matches. CDR3 protein: CASSLWLGTSGPYNEQFF. Written as DNA, the CDR3 is TGTGCCAGCAGTTTATGGTTGGGGACTAGCGGACCCTACAATGAGCAGTTCTTC.

For the CDR3, the DNA is TGTGCCTGGAGACGGACGGGGAGCTTAGAGACCCAGTACTTC. It translates to CAWRRTGSLETQYF. The chain carries TRBV30 and TRBJ2-5; possibly TRBD2 for D (5 bases). Germline values: CDR1 GTSNPN, CDR2 SVGIG (reference sequence). Trimming removed 3 bases from V and 4 bases from J, with 15 bases in between. CDR3 size: 14 residues.

The chain carries TRBV5-5 and TRBJ2-6; D not resolved. Germline lookup yields CDR1 SGHKS and CDR2 YYEKEE (reference sequence). The CDR3 loop spans 15 amino acids. The V gene lost 6 bases and the J gene lost 4 bases, with 14 bases spanning the gap. The CDR3 here is CASNFRAAGANVLTF. CDR3 nucleotide sequence: TGTGCCAGCAACTTCCGGGCCGCAGGGGCCAACGTCCTGACTTTC.

The gene calls are TRBV27 and TRBJ1-2, with D perhaps matching TRBD1 (5 bases). CDR3 size: 16 residues. Trimming took off 6 bases at V and 4 bases at J, with 21 bases between the two ends. Germline lookup yields CDR1 MNHEY and CDR2 SMNVEV (reference sequence). The CDR3 is CASSNKGSSHLYGYTF. CDR3 bases: TGTGCCAGCAGCAATAAGGGGAGTAGTCACCTCTATGGCTACACCTTC.

The chain has TRBV7-9 and TRBJ2-7, with TRBD1 matching 7 bases. J lost 3 bases, V lost 5 bases, and 10 bases had no gene match. Germline V gene sequence: CDR1 SEHNR, CDR2 FQNEAQ (reference sequence). The CDR3 extends over 15 amino acids. CDR3 residues: CASSTRDSENYEQYF. The CDR3 DNA sequence: TGTGCCAGCAGCACACGGGACAGCGAGAACTACGAGCAGTACTTC.